Detailed here is one T cell receptor beta chain. Sequencing targeted expressed TCRB transcripts, as all isolated RNA had been reverse transcribed. TCRdb's table, derived via immunoSEQ multiplex PCR, lists solely in-frame clones and lacks some. The sample includes 200,000 to 300,000 clones, 68% of them seen just once. The sample originates from a study of beta chain features in type 1 diabetes. Germline V gives CDR1 SQVTM, CDR2 ANQGSEA. The V and J ends lost 5 bases and 5 bases, in that order; junction bases with no gene match: 8. This CDR3 is 14 amino acids long. Only one heparinised blood draw was taken per donor, and its volume averaged about 120 mL.

Input material: naive CD4+ T cells from blood. The chain joins TRBV29-1 to TRBJ2-7; 11 bases align to TRBD2. The receptor's source is a man aged 25 to 45 in good health. CDR3 residues: CSVILAGVVNEQYF. In DNA form, the CDR3 reads TGCAGCGTTATACTAGCGGGAGTGGTAAACGAGCAGTACTTC.